Listed here are 7 T cell receptor beta chains from one sample, sequenced in a study of T-cell reconstitution after alpha-beta-depleted transplantation in children (dated by TCRdb to the mid-2010s). To prepare the library, PCR was applied. The instrument was an Illumina HiSeq 2500. TCR library preparation used molecular barcoding, with unique molecular identifiers applied to normalize quantification of the TCRbeta repertoire. TCRdb's own reprocessing of the public reads used fastp at Q25 and MiXCR and kept productive beta chains. Identical CDR3 proteins give one entry, which carries the most common genes and DNA. This sample is represented by almost 400,000 distinct CDR3 sequences; over 20% of them were singletons. Around 4% of the sample goes to the ten largest clones. The sequences come from PBMCs from the stem cell graft donor, collected from the stem cell graft. The origin of the receptors is a human donor who donated a stem cell graft to a child with acute myeloid leukemia.

The chain employs TRBV5-1 and TRBJ2-7; no clear D. The V gene lost 4 bases and the J gene lost 4 bases, with 15 bases spanning the gap. The CDR3 has 14 amino acids. Germline V CDR1 and CDR2: SGHRS, YFSETQ. CDR3 sequence reads: CASSPPTRVYEQYF. The CDR3 DNA is TGCGCCAGCAGCCCCCCTACGCGAGTTTACGAGCAGTACTTC.

This clonotype occurred many times. The V call is TRBV20-1, the J call TRBJ2-1; 11 nucleotides match TRBD2. This CDR3 is built from 14 residues. CDR1 is DFQATT, CDR2 SNEGSKA, per germline (reference sequence). The trim removed 7 bases at V and 6 bases at J, leaving 8 bases unmatched. The CDR3 bases are TGCAGTGTGGCCCCTAGCGGGGGGTTCAATGAGCAGTTCTTC. It yields the protein CSVAPSGGFNEQFF.

The rearrangement links TRBV28 to TRBJ2-5; 8 positions match TRBD2. CDR3 length: 12 residues. V lost 7 bases and J lost 4; bases outside the gene matches: 2. Looked up from germline, CDR1 is MDHEN and CDR2 is SYDVKM. This CDR3 is CASTSGRETQYF. CDR3 sequence (DNA): TGTGCCAGCACCAGCGGGAGAGAGACCCAGTACTTC.

This clonotype came up many times. The rearrangement joins TRBV29-1 to TRBJ2-2, with 7 bases matching TRBD2. CDR1 and CDR2 from the germline V gene are SQVTM and ANQGSEA. The CDR3 is 13 amino acids. V gave up 5 bases and J gave up 5 bases; unmatched junction bases: 5. CDR3 protein: CSVNEGGTGELFF. In nucleotides, the CDR3 is TGCAGCGTTAACGAGGGAGGGACCGGGGAGCTGTTTTTT.

The V gene is TRBV5-1, the J gene TRBJ2-1, with D possibly TRBD2 on 7 matching bases. Trimming pared 0 bases from V and 1 base from J, leaving 14 bases between. This CDR3 spans 17 amino acids. CDR1 and CDR2 from the germline V gene are SGHRS and YFSETQ. The CDR3 loop is CASSLEGGRRSYNEQFF. CDR3 coding DNA: TGCGCCAGCAGCTTGGAGGGGGGGCGCAGGTCCTACAATGAGCAGTTCTTC. Supplemented by reference TRBV5-1 and TRBJ2-1, the full variable domain reads KAGVTQTPRYLIKTRGQQVTLSCSPISGHRSVSWYQQTPGQGLQFLFEYFSETQRNKGNFPGRFSGRQFSNSRSEMNVSTLELGDSALYLCASSLEGGRRSYNEQFFGPGTRLTVL.

V and J are TRBV6-5 and TRBJ2-2; perhaps TRBD1 as D (6 bases). Per germline, CDR1 MNHEY and CDR2 SVGAGI. Trimming left V 2 bases short and J 1 base short, with 8 bases between. CDR3 length: 15 amino acids. CDR3 coding DNA: TGTGCCAGCAGTTACGACAGGCGGAACACCGGGGAGCTGTTTTTT. It yields the protein CASSYDRRNTGELFF.

The chain recombines TRBV5-1 with TRBJ2-6; no firm D call. V was pared by 1 base and J by 0 bases, with 8 bases between. The CDR3 totals 16 residues. The germline V gene encodes CDR1 SGHRS and CDR2 YFSETQ. The CDR3 DNA follows: TGCGCCAGCAGCTTGTCCGCCCGCTCTGGGGCCAACGTCCTGACTTTC. Its translation is CASSLSARSGANVLTF.